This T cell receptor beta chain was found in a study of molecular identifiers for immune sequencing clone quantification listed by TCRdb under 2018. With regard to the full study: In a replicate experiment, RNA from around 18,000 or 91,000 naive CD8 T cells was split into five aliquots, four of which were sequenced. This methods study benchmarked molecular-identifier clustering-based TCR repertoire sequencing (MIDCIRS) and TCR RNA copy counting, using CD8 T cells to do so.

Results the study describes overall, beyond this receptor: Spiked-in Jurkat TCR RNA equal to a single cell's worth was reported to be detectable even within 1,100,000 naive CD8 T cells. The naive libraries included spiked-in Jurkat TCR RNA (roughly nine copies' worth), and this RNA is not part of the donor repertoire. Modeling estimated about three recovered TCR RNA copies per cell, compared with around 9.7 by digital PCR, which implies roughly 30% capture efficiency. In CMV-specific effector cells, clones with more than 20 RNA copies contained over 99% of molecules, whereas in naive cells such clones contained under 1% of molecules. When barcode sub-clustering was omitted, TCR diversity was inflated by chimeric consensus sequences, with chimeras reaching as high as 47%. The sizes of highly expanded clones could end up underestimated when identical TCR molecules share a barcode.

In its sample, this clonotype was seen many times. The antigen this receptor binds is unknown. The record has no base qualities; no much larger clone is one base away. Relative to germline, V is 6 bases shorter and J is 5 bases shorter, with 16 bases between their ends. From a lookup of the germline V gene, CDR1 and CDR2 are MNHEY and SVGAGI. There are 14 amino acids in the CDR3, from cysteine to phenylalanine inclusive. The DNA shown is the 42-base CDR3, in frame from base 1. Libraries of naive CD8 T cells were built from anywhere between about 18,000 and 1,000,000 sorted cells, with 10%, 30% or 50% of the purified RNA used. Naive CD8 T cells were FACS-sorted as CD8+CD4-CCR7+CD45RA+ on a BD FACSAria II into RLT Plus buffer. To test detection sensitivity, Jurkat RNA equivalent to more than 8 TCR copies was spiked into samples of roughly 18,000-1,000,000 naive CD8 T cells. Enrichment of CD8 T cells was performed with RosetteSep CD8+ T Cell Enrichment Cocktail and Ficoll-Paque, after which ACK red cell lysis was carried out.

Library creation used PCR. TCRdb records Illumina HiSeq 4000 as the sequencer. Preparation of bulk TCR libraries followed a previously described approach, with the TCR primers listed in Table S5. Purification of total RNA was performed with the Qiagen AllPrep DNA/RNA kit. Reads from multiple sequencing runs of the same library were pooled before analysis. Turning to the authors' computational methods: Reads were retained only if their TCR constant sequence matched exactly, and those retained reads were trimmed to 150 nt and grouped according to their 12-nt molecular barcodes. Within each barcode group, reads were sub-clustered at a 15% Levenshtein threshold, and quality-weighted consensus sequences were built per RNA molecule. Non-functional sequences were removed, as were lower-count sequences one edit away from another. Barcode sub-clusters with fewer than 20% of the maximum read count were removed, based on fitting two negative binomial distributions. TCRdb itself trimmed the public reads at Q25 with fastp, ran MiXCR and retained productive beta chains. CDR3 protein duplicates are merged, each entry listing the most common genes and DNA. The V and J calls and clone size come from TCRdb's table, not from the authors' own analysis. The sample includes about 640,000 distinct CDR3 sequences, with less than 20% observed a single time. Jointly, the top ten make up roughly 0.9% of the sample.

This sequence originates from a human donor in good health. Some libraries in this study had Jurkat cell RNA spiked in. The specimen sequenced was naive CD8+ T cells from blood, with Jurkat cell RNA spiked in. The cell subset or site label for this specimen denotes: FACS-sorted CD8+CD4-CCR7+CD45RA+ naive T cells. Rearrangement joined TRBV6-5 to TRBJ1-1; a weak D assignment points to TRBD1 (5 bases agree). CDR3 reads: CASSPGGVRTEAFF. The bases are TGTGCCAGCAGCCCCGGGGGGGTGAGAACTGAAGCTTTCTTT.